This T cell receptor (beta chain) derives from a study of blood T cell repertoires in COVID-19. Germline V gene data show CDR1 as SGHNT and CDR2 as YENEEA. V shed 1 base and J shed 3 bases, with 12 bases lying between them. This CDR3 contains 15 residues. TCRdb's table, derived via immunoSEQ multiplex PCR, lists solely in-frame clones and lacks some. The profile covers a few hundred thousand clones, with over 80% appearing a single time and roughly 10% taken by the ten largest. The TCR originated in a woman in her 70s with COVID-19, enrolled during active disease. The chain recombines TRBV11-3 with TRBJ1-1, with D maybe TRBD1 (5 bases). The source material was peripheral blood. CDR3 DNA sequence: TGTGCCAGCAGCTTAGTGTCCATAGGGGACACTGAAGCTTTCTTT. Protein: CASSLVSIGDTEAFF.